This TCR beta chain appears in the sequencing data of a study of cytomegalovirus exposure and HLA in healthy donors (TCRdb year 2017). Looking at the study overall: According to an earlier analysis of 550 to 700 of the donors, about 190 million T cells yielded 90 million to 140 million unique TCR beta sequences and 250 to 350 Gb of sequence data. Roughly 300 gigabases of sequencing data and tens of millions of unique TCR sequences were included in an early release covering 550 to 800 HLA-typed donors. Among the roughly 430 genotyped donors, around 79% belonged to the genetic ancestry cluster associated with self-reported Caucasian donors. The study aimed to test whether signatures of past pathogen exposure could be identified by cataloging public T cell receptors. Using immunosequencing, the study profiled T cell repertoires from fewer than 700 subjects and related those repertoires to cytomegalovirus serostatus. In addition to the first cohort of 500 to 850 subjects, a separate validation cohort of approximately 110 different subjects was used. To predict cytomegalovirus infection status, the study brought together high-throughput TCR immunosequencing, statistical association of individual TCRs with disease status, and machine learning. To study patterns of TCR occurrence, a later analysis re-analyzed previously published TCR beta repertoires from 550 to 800 donors and added high-resolution HLA genotyping. Rather than using new phenotypic data, the later analysis identified candidate immune exposures from TCR beta sequences and from how often those sequences occurred across donors. An earlier analysis of some 500 of the donors applied high-throughput TCR beta sequencing to assess whether each TCR beta V gene segment acted as functional or pseudogenic. Alongside the repertoire data, information on donor age, sex, ethnicity and CMV serostatus was compiled. In a later genetic analysis, genome-wide SNP genotypes for about 65% of the roughly 700 donors were used, and that subset was treated as a discovery cohort. All discovery cohort repertoires had been generated on a single sequencing platform. HLA typing covered class I and class II loci at four-digit resolution. The number of typed donors differed by locus: about 620-640 for A, B, C, DRB1 and DQB1; approximately 530 for DQA1; roughly 600 for DPA1; and some 450 for DPB1. About five DR-DQ haplotypes were treated as single units for association and clustering because of strong linkage in the cohort. On average, 235,054 unique TCR beta nucleotide sequences were sequenced per donor among several hundred genotyped donors of the cohort, with roughly 18% of those sequences being non-productive. Beyond this particular receptor, the publication reports: The only immune exposure information available for the cohort was CMV serostatus. In vitro tests confirmed that a few of the cytomegalovirus-associated TCR beta chains recognize cytomegalovirus antigens. In a later analysis, TCR association rates were found to vary across HLA loci, with the most associated TCRs seen for DRB1 alleles and the fewest for HLA-C alleles. Across donors, most TCR sequences were observed very rarely, whereas some public TCRs were present in many individuals. Presence/absence analyses assumed roughly uniform sequencing depth across donors, an assumption that may not hold. Compared with equally common non-associated chains, HLA-associated TCR beta chains in a later analysis were more clonally expanded and had lower generation probabilities. In both the original and validation cohorts, the classifier was reported to diagnose cytomegalovirus status with high specificity and sensitivity. A later analysis reported that several top co-occurrence clusters appeared linked to parvovirus B19, influenza, CMV and Epstein-Barr virus. At a false discovery rate of 0.05, a later analysis linked around 15,000 TCR beta sequences to specific HLA alleles. The authors suggested that the approach could potentially be generalized to other disease states and immunological phenotypes. In the study, some 180 TCR beta chains were listed as associated with cytomegalovirus. Correlated functional status among segregating V segments might be attributable to linkage disequilibrium, but an unknown experimental factor could not be ruled out. Compared with the approximately 720-donor mean, donors in an Asian-associated ancestry cluster had fewer N-insertions in productive TCRs, according to a later genetic analysis. A further reported finding was that TCR beta sequences accurately predicted the HLA-A and HLA-B alleles for most subjects in the first cohort. Some IMGT-functional V segments, including TRBV6-2 and TRBV6-3, could not be distinguished by the 87-base-pair reads and were therefore excluded. An association between a missense DCLRE1C variant and V-gene and J-gene trimming of TCR beta chains was found in a later genetic analysis and replicated in an independent cohort. Because counts were too low, some 17 rarely observed V segments, including chromosome 9 orphons, were left out of the earlier analysis of some 600 of the donors. Strong co-occurrence of HLA alleles, especially DR and DQ, made assigning TCR associations to individual alleles difficult. Because HLA typing was missing for some donors at each locus, association tests included only the typed subset. The cohort was sequenced for TCR beta chains only, and without alpha or paired-chain data the features that could be detected were limited. An earlier analysis of approximately 570 of the donors showed that most TCR beta V segments appeared in productive rearrangements either about 90% or about 30% of the time, which broadly matched IMGT annotations. A group of highly shared sequence variants was considered likely to be a technical artifact of the sequencing pipeline. A later analysis found that most CMV-associated TCR beta chains appeared HLA-restricted, with HLA associations seemingly driven largely by CMV exposure.

The germline V gene (reference sequence) gives CDR1 as MNHEY and CDR2 as SMNVEV. From the cysteine up to the phenylalanine, the CDR3 has a length of 15 residues. CDR3 DNA only is kept here, 45 bases in frame from base 1. V is cut back by 2 bases and J by 4 bases, with 6 bases in the junction unmatched. As regards this clone: No antigen is known for it. One base away there is no much larger clone; base qualities are not given.

The cohort consisted of some 730 healthy bone marrow donors. At the time of sampling, every cohort member was nominally healthy, though immune exposures that went unrecorded were likely present. The donor was CMV seropositive and was included in the group of some 290 seropositive cohort members. Each donor provided a peripheral blood sample, and peripheral blood mononuclear cells were used for TCR beta sequencing. The Qiagen DNeasy Blood Extraction Kit was used to extract genomic DNA from the blood cell samples. Receptor amplification or capture employed the immunoSEQ multiplex PCR assay. For the multiplex PCR, a mixture combining 60 forward primers for TCR Vbeta segments and 13 reverse primers for TCR Jbeta segments was used. Amplification of the CDR3 region of rearranged TCR beta genes was performed with a multiplex PCR assay on genomic DNA. Amplified TCR beta libraries were sequenced as 87-base-pair reads on the Illumina HiSeq System. In the original analysis: A later analysis tallied around 82 million unique TCR beta chains across the 610 or so repertoires, and around 12 million of those chains were shared by two or more donors. Raw reads were error-corrected and collapsed into unique sequences with a nearest-neighbor algorithm that merged closely related sequences to remove PCR and sequencing errors. To assign V, D and J gene segments, CDR3 sequences were aligned to IMGT reference sequences. Each retained sequence needed at least a six-nucleotide match to both a V gene segment and a J gene segment. Rearrangements were classified as productive when the CDR3 lacked stop codons and remained in frame with V and J, and all other rearrangements were classified as non-productive. CDR3 was defined by IMGT convention, running from the second conserved V-encoded cysteine to the conserved J-encoded phenylalanine. Sequences without an unambiguous match to a single V gene segment were excluded from the earlier analysis of approximately 560 of the donors. An earlier analysis of 587 of the donors classified V segments as functional when productive rearrangements were above 56.7% and as segregating when the standard deviation between donors was above 5%. To diagnose cytomegalovirus status from the catalog of TCR beta chain sequences, a statistical classification framework was built. A later analysis assigned V and J genes by comparing TCR nucleotide sequences with IMGT/GENE-DB human TR gene sequences. A later analysis assigned CDR3 sequences and most-parsimonious VDJ recombination scenarios with the TCRdist pipeline. In a later analysis, each TCR beta chain was defined by its CDR3 amino acid sequence together with its V-gene family, and reads lacking a unique V-gene family were excluded. As a way to deal with suspected cross-contamination and a sequencing artifact, a later analysis dropped more than 500 nucleotide sequences that were highly shared and had low generation probability. In a later analysis, a clonal expansion index was calculated for each public chain from normalized within-repertoire ranks of inferred template counts. In a later analysis, generation probabilities were computed with a VDJ recombination model fitted to out-of-frame rearrangements, and the resulting probabilities were checked against IGoR. Hypergeometric tests were used in a later analysis to score TCR-TCR, TCR-HLA and TCR-CMV co-occurrence, with a repertoire-size bias correction applied to the TCR pairs. A later analysis estimated false discovery rates by permuting HLA or CMV assignments 20 times. In a later analysis, co-occurring TCRs were grouped using DBSCAN, with TCRdist sequence similarity added in when clustering inside HLA-allele-positive subsets. For co-occurrence clustering, repertoires with fewer than 30,000 or more than 120,000 public chains were excluded, along with four to six repertoires with anomalous nucleotide sharing. TCRdb carries this immuneACCESS record with in-frame sequences only. Its versions omit some clonotypes, under half of them owing to an unresolved V gene in the studies checked, with the rest unexplained. That table is the source of V, J and clone size, and D and trimming were worked out from the DNA. The sample records roughly 120,000 clones, 65% to 75% of which are singletons. 4.8% of the sample is held by the ten biggest clonotypes.

The TCR comes from a man younger than 45 in good health and CMV-seropositive. Sequencing used PBMCs. The sequence joins TRBV27 to TRBJ2-7, and TRBD1 aligns with 9 junction nucleotides. The CDR3 protein is CASSLTGGYVYEQYF. The base sequence is TGTGCCAGCAGTTTAACAGGGGGCTACGTGTACGAGCAGTACTTC.